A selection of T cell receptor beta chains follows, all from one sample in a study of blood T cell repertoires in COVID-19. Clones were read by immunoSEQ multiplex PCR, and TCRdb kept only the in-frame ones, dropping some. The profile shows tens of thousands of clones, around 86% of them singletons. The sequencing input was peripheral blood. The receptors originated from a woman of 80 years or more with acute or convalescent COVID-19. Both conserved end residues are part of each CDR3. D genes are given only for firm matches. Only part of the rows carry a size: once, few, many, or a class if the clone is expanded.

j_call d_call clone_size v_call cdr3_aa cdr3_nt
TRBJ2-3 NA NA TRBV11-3 CASSSTHSEGSRRDTQYF TGTGCCAGCAGCTCCACGCATAGCGAGGGATCACGGCGAGATACGCAGTATTTT
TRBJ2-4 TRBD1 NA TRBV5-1 CASSPDRGGNIQYF TGCGCCAGCAGCCCGGACAGGGGTGGGAACATTCAGTACTTC
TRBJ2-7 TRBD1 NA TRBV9 CASSAQGQRLAPMYF TGTGCCAGCAGTGCCCAGGGACAGAGGTTAGCCCCGATGTACTTC
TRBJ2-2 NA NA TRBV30 CAWSVRTGIFAGELFF TGTGCCTGGAGTGTTCGAACAGGGATTTTTGCCGGGGAGCTGTTTTTT
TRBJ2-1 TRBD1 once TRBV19 CASSIDAAGGWDEQFF TGTGCCAGTAGTATAGATGCGGCAGGGGGCTGGGATGAGCAGTTCTTC
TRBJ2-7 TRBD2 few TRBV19 CASSSRGTSGAGSYEQYF TGTGCCAGTAGTTCTCGCGGGACTAGCGGGGCAGGCTCCTACGAGCAGTACTTC
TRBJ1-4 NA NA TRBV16 CASSPPGSTNEKLFF TGTGCCAGCAGCCCTCCAGGAAGTACTAATGAAAAACTGTTTTTT
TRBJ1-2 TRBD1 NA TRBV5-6 CASSLEGTGYGYTF TGTGCCAGCAGCTTGGAGGGGACAGGGTATGGCTACACCTTC
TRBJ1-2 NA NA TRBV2 CASSEARSGDGYTF TGTGCCAGCAGTGAAGCTAGATCCGGAGATGGCTACACCTTC
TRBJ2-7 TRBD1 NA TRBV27 CASSRTGQGVYEQYF TGTGCCAGCAGCCGGACGGGGCAGGGGGTCTACGAGCAGTACTTC
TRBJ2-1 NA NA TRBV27 CASSFTGTAYNEQFF TGTGCCAGCAGTTTCACCGGGACTGCCTACAATGAGCAGTTCTTC
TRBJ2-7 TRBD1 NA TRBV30 CAWRLQGAPREQYF TGTGCCTGGAGACTACAGGGGGCGCCTAGAGAGCAGTACTTC
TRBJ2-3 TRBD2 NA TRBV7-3 CASSIAGGPRDTQYF TGTGCCAGCAGCATAGCGGGGGGGCCCCGAGATACGCAGTATTTT
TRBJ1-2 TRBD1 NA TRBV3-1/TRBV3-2 CASSRGTANYGYTF TGTGCCAGCAGCCGAGGGACAGCTAACTATGGCTACACCTTC
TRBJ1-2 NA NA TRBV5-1 CASSLTTGSYGYTF TGCGCCAGCAGCTTGACCACAGGGAGCTATGGCTACACCTTC
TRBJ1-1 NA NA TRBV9 CASSVVQDGTEAFF TGTGCCAGCAGCGTAGTCCAGGATGGCACTGAAGCTTTCTTT
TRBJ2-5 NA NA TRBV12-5 CASGLPRTGGTQYF TGTGCTAGTGGTTTGCCTCGGACTGGCGGGACCCAGTACTTC
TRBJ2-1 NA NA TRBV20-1 CSARTAPRIF TGCAGTGCTAGGACTGCCCCGAGGATCTTC
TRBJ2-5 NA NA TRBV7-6 CASNLQEGVGETQYF TGTGCCAGCAACCTACAGGAGGGAGTGGGAGAGACCCAGTACTTC
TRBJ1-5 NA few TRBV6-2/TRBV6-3 CASSYVGAQPQHF TGTGCCAGCAGTTATGTAGGAGCTCAGCCCCAGCATTTT